The TCR beta chain described here comes from a study of T cell changes during pregnancy in multiple sclerosis. The V gene end was trimmed by 3 bases and the J gene end by 0 bases; junction bases not matched to a gene: 4. CDR3 length: 15 amino acids. Germline V gene data show CDR1 as SGHRS and CDR2 as YFSETQ. Repertoires were generated with immunoSEQ multiplex PCR, while TCRdb's copy carries only in-frame clones and drops some. The repertoire holds 60,000 to 90,000 clones, with just over 90% as singletons. The input for sequencing was peripheral blood, taken after pregnancy. This clonotype was obtained from a female donor in good health, enrolled as a control in a pregnancy study. This sequence joins TRBV5-1 and TRBJ2-7, with TRBD1 matching 9 bases. Written as DNA, the CDR3 is TGCGCCAGCAGCTCAGGGACAGGGAGCTCCTACGAGCAGTACTTC. It yields the protein CASSSGTGSSYEQYF.